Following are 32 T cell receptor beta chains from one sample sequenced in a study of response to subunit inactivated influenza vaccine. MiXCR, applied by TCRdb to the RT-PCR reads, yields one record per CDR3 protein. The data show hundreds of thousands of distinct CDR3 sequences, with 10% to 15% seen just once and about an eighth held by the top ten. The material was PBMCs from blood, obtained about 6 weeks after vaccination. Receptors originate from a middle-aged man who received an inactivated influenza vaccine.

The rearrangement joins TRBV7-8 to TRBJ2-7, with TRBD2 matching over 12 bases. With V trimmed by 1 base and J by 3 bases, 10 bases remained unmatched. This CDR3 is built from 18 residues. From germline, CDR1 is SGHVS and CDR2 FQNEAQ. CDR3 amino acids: CASSLGLGLAGRFYEQYF. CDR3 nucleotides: TGTGCCAGCAGCTTAGGGCTTGGACTAGCGGGAAGATTCTACGAGCAGTACTTC.

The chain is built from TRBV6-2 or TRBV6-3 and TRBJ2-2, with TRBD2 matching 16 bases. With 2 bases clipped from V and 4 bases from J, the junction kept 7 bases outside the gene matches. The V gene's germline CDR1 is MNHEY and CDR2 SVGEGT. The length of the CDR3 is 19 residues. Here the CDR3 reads CASSYGTSGRALVTGELFF. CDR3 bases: TGTGCCAGCAGTTACGGGACTAGCGGGAGGGCCCTAGTCACCGGGGAGCTGTTTTTT.

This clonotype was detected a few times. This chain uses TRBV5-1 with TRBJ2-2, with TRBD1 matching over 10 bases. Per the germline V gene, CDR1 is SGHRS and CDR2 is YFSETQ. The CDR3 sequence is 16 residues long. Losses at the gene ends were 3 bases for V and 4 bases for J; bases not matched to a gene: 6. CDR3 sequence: CASSSAGTGATGELFF. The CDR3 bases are TGCGCCAGCAGCTCGGCCGGGACAGGGGCCACCGGGGAGCTGTTTTTT.

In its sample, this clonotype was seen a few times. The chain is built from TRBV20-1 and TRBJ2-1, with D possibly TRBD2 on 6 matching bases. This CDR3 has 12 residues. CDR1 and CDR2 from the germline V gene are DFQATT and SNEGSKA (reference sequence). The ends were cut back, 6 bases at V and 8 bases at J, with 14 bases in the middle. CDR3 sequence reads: CSATLGGYEQFF. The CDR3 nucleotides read TGCAGTGCGACCTTGGGAGGCTATGAGCAGTTCTTC.

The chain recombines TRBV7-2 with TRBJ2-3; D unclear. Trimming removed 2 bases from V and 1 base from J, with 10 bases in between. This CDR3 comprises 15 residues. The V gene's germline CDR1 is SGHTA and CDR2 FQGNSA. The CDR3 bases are TGTGCCAGCAGCTTACTCCGATCGGGCACAGATACGCAGTATTTT. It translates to CASSLLRSGTDTQYF. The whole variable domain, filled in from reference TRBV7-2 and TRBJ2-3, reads GAGVSQSPSNKVTEKGKDVELRCDPISGHTALYWYRQSLGQGLEFLIYFQGNSAPDKSGLPSDRFSAERTGGSVSTLTIQRTQQEDSAVYLCASSLLRSGTDTQYFGPGTRLTVL.

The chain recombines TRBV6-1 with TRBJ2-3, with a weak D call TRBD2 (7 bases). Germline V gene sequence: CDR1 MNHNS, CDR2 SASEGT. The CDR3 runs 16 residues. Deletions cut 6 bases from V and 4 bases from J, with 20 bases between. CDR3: CASSLGPGGRADTQYF. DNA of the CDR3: TGTGCCAGCAGCCTCGGCCCGGGGGGCCGGGCAGATACGCAGTATTTT.

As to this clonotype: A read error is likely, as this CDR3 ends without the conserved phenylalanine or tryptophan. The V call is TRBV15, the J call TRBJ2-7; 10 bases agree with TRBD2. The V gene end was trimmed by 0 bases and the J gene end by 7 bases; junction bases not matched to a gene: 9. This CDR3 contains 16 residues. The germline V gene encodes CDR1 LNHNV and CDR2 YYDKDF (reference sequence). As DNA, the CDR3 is TGTGCCACCAGCAGAGATGGGGGGCCACTAGCGGGGGAGCAGTACTAC. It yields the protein CATSRDGGPLAGEQYY.

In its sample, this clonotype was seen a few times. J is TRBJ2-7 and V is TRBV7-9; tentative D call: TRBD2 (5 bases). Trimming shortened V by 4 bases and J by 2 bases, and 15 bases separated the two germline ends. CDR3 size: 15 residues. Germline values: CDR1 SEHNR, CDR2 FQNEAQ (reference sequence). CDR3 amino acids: CASSSTVRGTYEQYF. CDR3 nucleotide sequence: TGTGCCAGCAGCTCGACCGTTCGGGGTACCTACGAGCAGTACTTC.

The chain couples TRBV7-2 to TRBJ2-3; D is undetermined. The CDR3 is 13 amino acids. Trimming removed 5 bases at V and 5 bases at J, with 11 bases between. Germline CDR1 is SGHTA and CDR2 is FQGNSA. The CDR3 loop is CASSSPMVDTQYF. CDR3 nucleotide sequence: TGTGCCAGCAGCAGCCCCATGGTAGATACGCAGTATTTT.

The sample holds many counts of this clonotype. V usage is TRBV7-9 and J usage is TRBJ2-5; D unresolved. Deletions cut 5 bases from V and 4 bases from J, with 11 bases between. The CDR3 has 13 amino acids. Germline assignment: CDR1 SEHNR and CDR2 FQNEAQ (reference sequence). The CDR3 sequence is CASSRGIIETQYF. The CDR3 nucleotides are TGTGCCAGCAGCCGTGGGATCATAGAGACCCAGTACTTC.

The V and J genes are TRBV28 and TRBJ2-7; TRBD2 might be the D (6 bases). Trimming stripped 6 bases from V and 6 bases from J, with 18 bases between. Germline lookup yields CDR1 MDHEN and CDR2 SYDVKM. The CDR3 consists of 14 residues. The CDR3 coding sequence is TGTGCCAGCAGGTCCGGGGGAGCGGTAAGCGAGCAGTACTTC. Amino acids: CASRSGGAVSEQYF.

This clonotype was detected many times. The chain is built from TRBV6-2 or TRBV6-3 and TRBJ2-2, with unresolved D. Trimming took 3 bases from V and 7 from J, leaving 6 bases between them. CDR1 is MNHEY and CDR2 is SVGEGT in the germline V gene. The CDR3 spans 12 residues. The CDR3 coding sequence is TGTGCCAGCAGTTATTTCGACGGGGAGCTGTTTTTT. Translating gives CASSYFDGELFF.

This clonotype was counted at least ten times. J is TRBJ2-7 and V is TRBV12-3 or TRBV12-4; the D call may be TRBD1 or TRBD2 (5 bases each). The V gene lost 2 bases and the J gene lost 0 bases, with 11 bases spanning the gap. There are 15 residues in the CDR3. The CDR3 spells CASSLPRDGSYEQYF. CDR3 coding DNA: TGTGCCAGCAGTTTACCCCGGGACGGCTCCTACGAGCAGTACTTC.

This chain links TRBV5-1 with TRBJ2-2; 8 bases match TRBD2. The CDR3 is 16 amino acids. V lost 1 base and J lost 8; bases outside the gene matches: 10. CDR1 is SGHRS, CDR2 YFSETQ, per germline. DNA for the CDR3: TGCGCCAGCAGCTTGACAGCGGGAGCGAGAATGGGGGAGCTGTTTTTT. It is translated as CASSLTAGARMGELFF.

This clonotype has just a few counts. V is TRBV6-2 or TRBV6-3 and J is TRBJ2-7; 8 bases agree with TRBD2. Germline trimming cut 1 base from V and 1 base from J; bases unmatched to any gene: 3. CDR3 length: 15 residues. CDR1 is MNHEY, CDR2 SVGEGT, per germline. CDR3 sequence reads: CASSYYPSGSYEQYF. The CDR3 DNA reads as TGTGCCAGCAGTTACTATCCTAGCGGGTCCTACGAGCAGTACTTC.

The CDR3 nucleotides are TGTGCCAGCTCTAGTATGGGCATGAACACTGAAGCTTTCTTT. Amino acid sequence: CASSSMGMNTEAFF. This chain links TRBV18 with TRBJ1-1; no definite D call. The germline V and J ends were trimmed by 6 bases and 0 bases, with 11 bases remaining between them. Germline V CDR1 and CDR2: KGHSH, LQKENI. CDR3 size: 14 residues.

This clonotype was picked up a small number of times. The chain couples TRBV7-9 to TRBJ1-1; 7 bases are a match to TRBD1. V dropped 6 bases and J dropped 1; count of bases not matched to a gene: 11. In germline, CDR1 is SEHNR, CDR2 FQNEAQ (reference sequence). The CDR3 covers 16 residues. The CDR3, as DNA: TGTGCCAGCAGACCCCAGGGGGTAGCCGGGAACACTGAAGCTTTCTTT. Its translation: CASRPQGVAGNTEAFF. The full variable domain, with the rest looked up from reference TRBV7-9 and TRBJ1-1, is DTGVSQNPRHKITKRGQNVTFRCDPISEHNRLYWYRQTLGQGPEFLTYFQNEAQLEKSRLLSDRFSAERPKGSFSTLEIQRTEQGDSAMYLCASRPQGVAGNTEAFFGQGTRLTVV.

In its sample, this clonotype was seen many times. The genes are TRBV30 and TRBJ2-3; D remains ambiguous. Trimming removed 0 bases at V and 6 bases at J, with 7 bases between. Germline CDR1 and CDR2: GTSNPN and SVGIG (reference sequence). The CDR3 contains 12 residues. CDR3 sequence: CAWSVMGDTQYF. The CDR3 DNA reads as TGTGCCTGGAGTGTTATGGGGGATACGCAGTATTTT.

The CDR3 sequence is CASSPTGTGGPDTQYF. DNA of the CDR3: TGCGCCAGCAGCCCCACCGGGACAGGGGGCCCAGATACGCAGTATTTT. The rearrangement links TRBV5-1 to TRBJ2-3; 12 bases line up with TRBD1. Unmatched junction bases numbered 7, after V lost 4 bases and J lost 4 bases. This CDR3 is 16 amino acids long. Germline values: CDR1 SGHRS, CDR2 YFSETQ.

Here the CDR3 DNA reads TGTGCCAGCAGTTACTCGTCGACAGTAGCTTCACCCCTCCACTTT. Its translation is CASSYSSTVASPLHF. The rearrangement links TRBV6-5 to TRBJ1-6, with D possibly being TRBD1 (5 bases). Trimming stripped 0 bases from V and 9 bases from J, with 12 bases between. The CDR3 runs 15 residues. Germline CDR1 reads MNHEY; CDR2 reads SVGAGI.

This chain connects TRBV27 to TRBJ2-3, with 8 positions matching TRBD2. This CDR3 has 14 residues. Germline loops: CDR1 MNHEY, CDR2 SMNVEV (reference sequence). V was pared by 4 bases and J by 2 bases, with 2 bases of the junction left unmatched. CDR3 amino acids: CASSSLAATDTQYF. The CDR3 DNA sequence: TGTGCCAGCAGTTCACTAGCGGCCACAGATACGCAGTATTTT.

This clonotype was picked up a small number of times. DNA for the CDR3: TGCGCCAGCAGCCGAAGGGACAGGGAAAACGAGCAGTACTTC. Protein product: CASSRRDRENEQYF. The rearrangement uses TRBV5-1 and TRBJ2-7; 9 bases match TRBD1. The ends lost 4 bases at V and 5 bases at J; junction bases unmatched: 7. Germline V lookup: CDR1 SGHRS, CDR2 YFSETQ. The CDR3 has 14 residues.

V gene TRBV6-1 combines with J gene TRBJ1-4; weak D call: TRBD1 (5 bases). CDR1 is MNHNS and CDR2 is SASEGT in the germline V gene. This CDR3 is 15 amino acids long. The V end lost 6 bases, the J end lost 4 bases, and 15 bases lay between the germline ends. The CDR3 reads CASRSHGTGNEKLFF. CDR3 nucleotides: TGTGCCAGCAGGTCGCACGGGACGGGTAATGAAAAACTGTTTTTT.

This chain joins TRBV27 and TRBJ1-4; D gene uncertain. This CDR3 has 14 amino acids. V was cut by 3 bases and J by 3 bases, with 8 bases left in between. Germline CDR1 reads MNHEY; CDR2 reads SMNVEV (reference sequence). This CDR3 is CASSFSYANEKLFF. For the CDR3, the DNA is TGTGCCAGCAGTTTCTCGTATGCTAATGAAAAACTGTTTTTT.

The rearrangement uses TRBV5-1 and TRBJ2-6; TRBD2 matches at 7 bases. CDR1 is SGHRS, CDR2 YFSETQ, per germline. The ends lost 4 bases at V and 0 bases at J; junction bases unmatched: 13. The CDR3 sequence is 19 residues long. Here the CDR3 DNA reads TGCGCCAGCAGCCCAGAGAGCGGGATAAGAGGCTCTGGGGCCAACGTCCTGACTTTC. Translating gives CASSPESGIRGSGANVLTF.

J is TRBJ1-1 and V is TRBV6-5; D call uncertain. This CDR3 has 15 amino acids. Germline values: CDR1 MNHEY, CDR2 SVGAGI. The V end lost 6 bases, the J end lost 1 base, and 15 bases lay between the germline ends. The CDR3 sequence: CASRYVWVENTEAFF. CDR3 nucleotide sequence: TGTGCCAGCAGATATGTTTGGGTCGAGAACACTGAAGCTTTCTTT.

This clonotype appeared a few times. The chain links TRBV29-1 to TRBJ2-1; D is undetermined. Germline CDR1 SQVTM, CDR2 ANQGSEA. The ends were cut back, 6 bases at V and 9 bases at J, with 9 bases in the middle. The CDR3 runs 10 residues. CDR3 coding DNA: TGCAGCGTCTACCTTGGTGAGCAGTTCTTC. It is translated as CSVYLGEQFF.

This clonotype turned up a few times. For the CDR3, the DNA is TGTGCCAGCGCTAGGGCAGGGGGCAATCAGCCCCAGCATTTT. Its translation: CASARAGGNQPQHF. J is TRBJ1-5 and V is TRBV6-2 or TRBV6-3; perhaps TRBD1 as D (6 bases). V lost 8 bases and J lost 2, with 13 bases in between. The CDR3 runs 14 residues. Germline CDR1 and CDR2: MNHEY and SVGEGT.

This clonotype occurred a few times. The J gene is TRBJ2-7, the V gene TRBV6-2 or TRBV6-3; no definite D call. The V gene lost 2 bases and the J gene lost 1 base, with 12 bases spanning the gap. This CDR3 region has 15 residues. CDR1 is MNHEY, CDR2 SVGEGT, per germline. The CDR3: CASSYVPIISYEQYF. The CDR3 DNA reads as TGTGCCAGCAGTTACGTTCCGATCATTTCCTACGAGCAGTACTTC.

CDR3 in DNA: TGTGCCAGCAGCTTAGATAACCATAGGGTCGGCTACACCTTC. It encodes CASSLDNHRVGYTF. The chain has TRBV11-2 and TRBJ1-2, with no clear D. The ends were cut back, 0 bases at V and 8 bases at J, with 13 bases in the middle. The CDR3 length is 14 residues. Per the germline V gene, CDR1 is SGHAT and CDR2 is FQNNGV.

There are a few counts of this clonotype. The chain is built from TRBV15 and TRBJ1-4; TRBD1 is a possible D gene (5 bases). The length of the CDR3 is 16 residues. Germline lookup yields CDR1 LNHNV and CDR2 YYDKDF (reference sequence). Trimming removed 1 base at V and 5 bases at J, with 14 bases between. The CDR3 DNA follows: TGTGCCACCAGCAGAGTTGTGGGGGGAGACAATGAAAAACTGTTTTTT. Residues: CATSRVVGGDNEKLFF.

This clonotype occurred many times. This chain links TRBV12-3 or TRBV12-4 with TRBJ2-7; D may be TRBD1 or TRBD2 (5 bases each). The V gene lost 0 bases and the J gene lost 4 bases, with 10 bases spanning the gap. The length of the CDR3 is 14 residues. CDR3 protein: CASSLAGVEYEQYF. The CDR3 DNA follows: TGTGCCAGCAGTTTAGCGGGGGTGGAGTACGAGCAGTACTTC.